Below, 3 T cell receptor beta chains from the same sample are listed, as sequenced in a study of shared clonotypes between healthy human individuals. TCRdb's copy holds only in-frame clones and misses some; the assay was immunoSEQ multiplex PCR. The profile shows fewer than 1.4 million clones, 78% of them singletons. The specimen sequenced was memory CD4+ T cells from PBMCs. Subset reported: CD45RA-negative fraction. The receptors come from a man aged 18 to 29 in good health. Some clones in this sample may be carry-over from other donors' samples.

This clone was seen a handful of times. The V and J genes are TRBV29-1 and TRBJ2-3; 11 bases are shared with TRBD2. This CDR3 region has 14 residues. The germline CDR1 and CDR2 sequences are SQVTM and ANQGSEA. Trimming cost V 7 bases and J 5 bases; bases outside gene matches: 8. CDR3 nucleotide sequence: TGCAGCGCCCTTAGCGGGAGGGCCTTAGATACGCAGTATTTT. This sequence encodes CSALSGRALDTQYF.

J is TRBJ1-1 and V is TRBV7-9; D remains ambiguous. CDR3 length: 13 amino acids. The germline V and J ends were trimmed by 3 bases and 7 bases, with 12 bases remaining between them. Looked up from germline, CDR1 is SEHNR and CDR2 is FQNEAQ (reference sequence). As DNA, the CDR3 is TGTGCCAGCAGCTTCGGACCCCCTTATGAAGCTTTCTTT. It specifies CASSFGPPYEAFF.

A remark on this clone: A read error is likely, as this CDR3 ends without the conserved phenylalanine or tryptophan. It is unclear where the CDR3 begins or ends on the DNA, so no DNA is shown, and the CDR3 is as TCRdb lists it. The chain recombines TRBV30 with TRBJ1-2; the table's D call TRBD1 went unverified against the DNA. The CDR3 sequence runs 13 residues, both termini included. Germline V gene lookup returns CDR1 GTSNPN and CDR2 SVGIG (reference sequence). Here the CDR3 reads CAWSGERGGSNTL.